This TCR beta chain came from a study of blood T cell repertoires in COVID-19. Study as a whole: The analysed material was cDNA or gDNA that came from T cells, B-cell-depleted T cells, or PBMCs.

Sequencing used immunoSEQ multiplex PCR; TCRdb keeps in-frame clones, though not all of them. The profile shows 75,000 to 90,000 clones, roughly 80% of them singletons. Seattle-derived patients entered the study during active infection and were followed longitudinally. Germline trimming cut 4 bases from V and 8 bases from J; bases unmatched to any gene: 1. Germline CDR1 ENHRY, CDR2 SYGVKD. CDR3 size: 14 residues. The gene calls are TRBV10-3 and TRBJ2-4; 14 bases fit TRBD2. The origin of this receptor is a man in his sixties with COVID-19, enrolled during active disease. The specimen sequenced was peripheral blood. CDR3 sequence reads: CAISVGLAGDIQYF. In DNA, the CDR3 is TGTGCCATCAGTGTGGGACTAGCGGGGGACATTCAGTACTTC.